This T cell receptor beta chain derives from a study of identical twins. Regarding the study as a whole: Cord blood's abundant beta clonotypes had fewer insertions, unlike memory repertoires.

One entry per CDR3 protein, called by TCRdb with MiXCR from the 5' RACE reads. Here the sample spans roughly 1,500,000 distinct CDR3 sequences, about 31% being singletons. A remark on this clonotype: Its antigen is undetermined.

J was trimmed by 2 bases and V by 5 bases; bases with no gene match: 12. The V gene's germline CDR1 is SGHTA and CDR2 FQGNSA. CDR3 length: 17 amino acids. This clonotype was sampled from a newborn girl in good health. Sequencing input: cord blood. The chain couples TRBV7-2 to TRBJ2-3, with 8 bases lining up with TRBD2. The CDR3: CASSRTSGLSPTDTQYF. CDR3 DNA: TGTGCCAGCAGCAGAACTAGCGGCCTAAGCCCCACAGATACGCAGTATTTT.